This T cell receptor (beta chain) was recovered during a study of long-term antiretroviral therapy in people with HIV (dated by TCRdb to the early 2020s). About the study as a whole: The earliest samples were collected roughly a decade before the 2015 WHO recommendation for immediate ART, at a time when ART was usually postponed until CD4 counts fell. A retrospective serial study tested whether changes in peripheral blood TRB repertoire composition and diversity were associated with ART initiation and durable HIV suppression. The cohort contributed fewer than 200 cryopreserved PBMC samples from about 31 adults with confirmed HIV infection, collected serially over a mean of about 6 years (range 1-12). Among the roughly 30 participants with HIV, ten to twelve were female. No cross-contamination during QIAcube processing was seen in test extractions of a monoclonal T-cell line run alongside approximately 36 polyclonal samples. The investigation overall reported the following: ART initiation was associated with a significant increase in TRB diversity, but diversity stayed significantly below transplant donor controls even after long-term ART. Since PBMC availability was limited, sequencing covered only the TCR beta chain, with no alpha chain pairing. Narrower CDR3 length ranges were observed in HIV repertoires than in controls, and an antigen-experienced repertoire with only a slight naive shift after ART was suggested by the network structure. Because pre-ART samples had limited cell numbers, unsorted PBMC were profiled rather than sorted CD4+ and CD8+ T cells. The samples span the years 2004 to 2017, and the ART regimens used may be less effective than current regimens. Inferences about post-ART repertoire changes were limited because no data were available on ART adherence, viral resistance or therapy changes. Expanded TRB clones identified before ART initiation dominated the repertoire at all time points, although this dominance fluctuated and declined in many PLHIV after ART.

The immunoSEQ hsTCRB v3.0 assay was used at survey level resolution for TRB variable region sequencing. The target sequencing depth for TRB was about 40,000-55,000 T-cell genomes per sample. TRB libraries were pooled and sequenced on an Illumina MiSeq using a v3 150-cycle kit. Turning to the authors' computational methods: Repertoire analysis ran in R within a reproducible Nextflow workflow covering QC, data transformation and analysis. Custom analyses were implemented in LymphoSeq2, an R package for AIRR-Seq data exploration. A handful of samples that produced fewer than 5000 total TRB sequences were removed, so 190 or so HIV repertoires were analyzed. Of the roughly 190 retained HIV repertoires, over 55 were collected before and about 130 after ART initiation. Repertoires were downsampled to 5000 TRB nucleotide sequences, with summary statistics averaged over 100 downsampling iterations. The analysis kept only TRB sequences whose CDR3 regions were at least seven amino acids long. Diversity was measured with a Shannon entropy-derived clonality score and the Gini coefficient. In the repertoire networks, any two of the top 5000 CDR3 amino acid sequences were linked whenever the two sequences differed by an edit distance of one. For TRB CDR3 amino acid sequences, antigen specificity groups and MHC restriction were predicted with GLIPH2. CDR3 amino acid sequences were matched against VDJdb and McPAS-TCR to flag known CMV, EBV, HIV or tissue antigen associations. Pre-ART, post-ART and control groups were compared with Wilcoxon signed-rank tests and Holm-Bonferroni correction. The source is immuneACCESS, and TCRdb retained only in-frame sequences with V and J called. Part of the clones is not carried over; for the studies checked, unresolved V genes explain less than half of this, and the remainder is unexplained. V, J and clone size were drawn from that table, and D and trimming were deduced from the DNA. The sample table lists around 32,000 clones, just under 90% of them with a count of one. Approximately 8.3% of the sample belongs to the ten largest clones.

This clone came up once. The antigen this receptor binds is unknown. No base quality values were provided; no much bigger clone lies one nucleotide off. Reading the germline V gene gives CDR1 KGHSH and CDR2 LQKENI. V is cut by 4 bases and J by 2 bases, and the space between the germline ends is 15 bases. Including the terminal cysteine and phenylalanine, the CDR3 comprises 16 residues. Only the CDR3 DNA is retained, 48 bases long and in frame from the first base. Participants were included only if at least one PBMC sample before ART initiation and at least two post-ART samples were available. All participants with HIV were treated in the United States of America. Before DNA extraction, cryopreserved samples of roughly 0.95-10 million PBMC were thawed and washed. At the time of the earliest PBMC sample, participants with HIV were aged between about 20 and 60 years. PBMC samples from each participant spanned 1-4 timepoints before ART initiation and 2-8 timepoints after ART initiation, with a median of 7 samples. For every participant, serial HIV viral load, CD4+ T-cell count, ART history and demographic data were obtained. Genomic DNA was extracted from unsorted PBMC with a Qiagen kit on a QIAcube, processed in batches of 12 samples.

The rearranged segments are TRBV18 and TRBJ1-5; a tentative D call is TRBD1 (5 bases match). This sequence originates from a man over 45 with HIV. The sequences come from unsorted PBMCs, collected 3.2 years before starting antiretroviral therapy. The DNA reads TGTGCCAGCTCACTCCAGGGAAATGGGGGCAATCAGCCCCAGCATTTT. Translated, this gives CASSLQGNGGNQPQHF.